This entry is about one T cell receptor beta chain. Its antigen is still unknown. Combined were second doses at about 4 or about 12 weeks. TCRdb's table, derived via immunoSEQ multiplex PCR, lists solely in-frame clones and lacks some. This sample has more than 80,000 clones; 90% occur once, and the top ten carry approximately 8.2%. This entry belongs to a study of T cell responses to AZD1222 COVID-19 vaccine. Study-wide results and limits: Nearly half of spike-specific TCRs reportedly go after variant regions that carry no mutations. Seropositive at baseline were only six AZD1222 recipients. Clonal diversity may have been underestimated in mostly white British donors.

Germline V gene lookup returns CDR1 SGHNT and CDR2 YYREEE (reference sequence). J lost 6 bases, V lost 4 bases, and 10 bases had no gene match. The CDR3 totals 15 residues. The source material was peripheral blood, sampled 28 days after the second AZD1222 dose. The source is an adult who received the AZD1222 COVID-19 vaccine. The chain has TRBV5-4 and TRBJ2-1; the match to TRBD1 covers 7 bases. CDR3 loop: CASSGDRDPRNEQFF. The CDR3 coding sequence is TGTGCCAGCAGCGGAGACAGGGACCCTCGCAATGAGCAGTTCTTC. Combining the CDR3 with reference TRBV5-4 and TRBJ2-1 gives the whole variable domain ETGVTQSPTHLIKTRGQQVTLRCSSQSGHNTVSWYQQALGQGPQFIFQYYREEENGRGNFPPRFSGLQFPNYSSELNVNALELDDSALYLCASSGDRDPRNEQFFGPGTRLTVL.